These T cell receptor beta chains were read from a single sample in a study of regulatory T cells in long-lasting Graves disease. TCRdb processed the multiplex PCR reads anew with MiXCR; each CDR3 protein has one entry. The data contain around 450,000 distinct CDR3 sequences, around 16% of them singletons. The same sample was also used in a study of T cells in Graves' hyperthyroidism and ophthalmopathy.

This material consisted of peripheral blood mononuclear cells (PBMCs), taken at new diagnosis, from a patient treated with antithyroid drugs. These receptors all come from a woman in her 40s with Graves disease. Each CDR3 is given with its conserved first and last residue.

CASTGMSGGFNEQFF TRBJ2-1 TRBV30
CASSIGTGKTYEQYF TRBJ2-7 TRBV19
CSVDGTGVHEQYF TRBJ2-7 TRBV29-1
CASSLGAGGNQPQHF TRBJ1-5 TRBV7-2
CAGSSGVAGGQETQYF TRBJ2-5 TRBV7-9
CAQGISGNSYNEQFF TRBJ2-1 TRBV10-3
CASSSTRGMGYNEQFF TRBJ2-1 TRBV11-3
CASSPGLTTEAFF TRBJ1-1 TRBV11-2
CASSPGQGRKQQYF TRBJ2-7 TRBV6-1
CSAPDRATNEKLFF TRBJ1-4 TRBV20-1
CASRDGGGGYNEQFF TRBJ2-1 TRBV28
CASMDGTGELFF TRBJ2-2 TRBV2
CASSLGAPSNEQFF TRBJ2-1 TRBV11-3
CSVVRGLTDTQYF TRBJ2-3 TRBV29-1
CASSLDSVNTEAFF TRBJ1-1 TRBV5-1
CASSQGVEQYF TRBJ2-7 TRBV12-3/TRBV12-4
CASSPGTSGSEQFF TRBJ2-1 TRBV27
CASSPRRDLKQYF TRBJ2-7 TRBV7-2
CSARPRRKETQYF TRBJ2-5 TRBV20-1
CASSFSGSRLEQFF TRBJ2-1 TRBV5-1
CASSQFGEPYEQYF TRBJ2-7 TRBV7-2
CASSSNRGTYNEQFF TRBJ2-1 TRBV11-2
CASSLAGKQGEQYF TRBJ2-7 TRBV12-3/TRBV12-4
CASSLDFPPYEQYF TRBJ2-7 TRBV5-1
CASSAGPRPQETQYF TRBJ2-5 TRBV9
CSARAGVFTDTQYF TRBJ2-3 TRBV20-1
CASALSRLGDTQYF TRBJ2-3 TRBV6-1
CASGLVLGQGDRYGYTF TRBJ1-2 TRBV12-5
CSAPGSGRAGGTDTQYF TRBJ2-3 TRBV20-1
CASSTNIPRPNTEAFF TRBJ1-1 TRBV7-2
CASSNQETQYF TRBJ2-5 TRBV18
CATSDTGRGTADTQYF TRBJ2-3 TRBV24-1
CASSRRGGSGSYNEQFF TRBJ2-1 TRBV6-2/TRBV6-3
CASSIGGRGRGAFF TRBJ1-1 TRBV19
CASSSPGLEGETQYF TRBJ2-5 TRBV7-2
CASSALGVIVEAFF TRBJ1-1 TRBV10-2
CAWSSLGRVDVNGYTF TRBJ1-2 TRBV30
CASSVGNDGGSYNEQFF TRBJ2-1 TRBV9
CASRGDREAYGYTF TRBJ1-2 TRBV6-1
CATSSPSSQGTRDTQYF TRBJ2-3 TRBV15
CASSLGLAGDSYNEQFF TRBJ2-1 TRBV7-7
CASSLSGRGRAAGDTQYF TRBJ2-3 TRBV7-3
CASSQDKLAGEWQFF TRBJ2-1 TRBV3-1
CASSLGQTGSSYEQYF TRBJ2-7 TRBV12-3/TRBV12-4
CASKKDVLNGELFF TRBJ2-2 TRBV28
CASSFAQREQYF TRBJ2-7 TRBV7-2
CASSSGTNYNEQFF TRBJ2-1 TRBV5-1
CASRKGGEETQYF TRBJ2-5 TRBV5-1
CASSPGLGYEKLFF TRBJ1-4 TRBV28